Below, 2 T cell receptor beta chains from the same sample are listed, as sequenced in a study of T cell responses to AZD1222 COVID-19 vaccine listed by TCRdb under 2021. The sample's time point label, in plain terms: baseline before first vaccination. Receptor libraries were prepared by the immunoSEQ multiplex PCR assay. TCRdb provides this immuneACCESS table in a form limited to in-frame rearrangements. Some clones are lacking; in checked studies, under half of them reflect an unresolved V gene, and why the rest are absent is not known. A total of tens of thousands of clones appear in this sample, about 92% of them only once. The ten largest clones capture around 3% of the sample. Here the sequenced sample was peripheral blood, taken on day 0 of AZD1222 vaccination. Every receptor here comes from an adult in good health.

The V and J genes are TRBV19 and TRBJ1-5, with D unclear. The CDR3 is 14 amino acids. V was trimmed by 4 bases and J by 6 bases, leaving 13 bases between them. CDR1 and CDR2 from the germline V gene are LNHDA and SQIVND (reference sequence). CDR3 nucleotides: TGTGCCAGTAGTAGCTTTTCCGCGTCTCAGCCCCAGCATTTT. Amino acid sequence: CASSSFSASQPQHF.

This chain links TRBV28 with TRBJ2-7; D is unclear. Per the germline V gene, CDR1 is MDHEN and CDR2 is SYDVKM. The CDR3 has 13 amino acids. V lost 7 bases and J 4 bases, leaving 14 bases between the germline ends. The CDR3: CASTVGSLYEQYF. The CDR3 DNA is TGTGCCAGCACAGTAGGGTCCCTTTACGAGCAGTACTTC.